A single sample is the source of the 16 T cell receptor beta chains below, sequenced in a study of Tregs in tolerant kidney transplant recipients. CFSE-labeled recipient PBMCs were cultured six to seven days with irradiated graft donor PBMCs, then FACS-sorted. This table comes from immunoSEQ multiplex PCR, and its TCRdb copy is limited to in-frame clones, with some not included. Here the sample spans about 15,000 clones, around half being singletons. Their antigen targets remain unknown. The material sequenced was CD4+ T cells from blood cultured with allogeneic cells, taken before the transplant. These receptor sequences come from a human patient who received a combined kidney and bone marrow transplant.

This CDR3 reads CASSQDGVENIQYF. CDR3 bases: TGTGCCAGCAGCCAAGACGGGGTTGAAAACATTCAGTACTTC. The chain couples TRBV4-2 to TRBJ2-4, with D possibly being TRBD2 (5 bases). V dropped 0 bases and J dropped 5 bases, with 8 bases sitting between them. The V gene's germline CDR1 is LGHNA and CDR2 YNFKEQ. CDR3 length equals 14 residues.

This clone was seen only once. The chain joins TRBV28 to TRBJ1-6; no clear D gene. V was clipped by 1 base and J by 2 bases, with 18 bases between them. The germline gives CDR1 MDHEN, CDR2 SYDVKM. CDR3 size: 19 residues. Here the CDR3 reads CASSLLFGRSGAYNSPLHF. The CDR3 bases are TGTGCCAGCAGTTTATTATTCGGCAGGTCTGGCGCCTATAATTCACCCCTCCACTTT. Full variable domain (outside the CDR3, taken from reference TRBV28 and TRBJ1-6): DVKVTQSSRYLVKRTGEKVFLECVQDMDHENMFWYRQDPGLGLRLIYFSYDVKMKEKGDIPEGYSVSREKKERFSLILESASTNQTSMYLCASSLLFGRSGAYNSPLHFGNGTRLTVT.

A few counts support this clone. Its ends do not fully match the called genes, so a read error is possible. This sequence joins TRBV5-1 and TRBJ1-2; 7 nucleotides line up with TRBD1. CDR3 length: 13 amino acids. The germline V gene encodes CDR1 SGHRS and CDR2 YFSETQ. The chain's CDR3 is CASSFPGQYGYTF. The CDR3 nucleotides are TGTGCCAGCAGCTTCCCGGGACAGTATGGCTACACCTTC.

The chain combines TRBV7-2 with TRBJ2-5, with TRBD2 matching over 12 bases. The junction had 10 bases not matched to a gene; V was cut back by 5 bases and J by 3 bases. Germline V gives CDR1 SGHTA, CDR2 FQGNSA. The CDR3 is made up of 17 amino acids. CDR3 amino acids: CASSQRTSGAIKETQYF. As DNA, the CDR3 is TGTGCCAGCAGCCAGAGGACTAGCGGGGCGATTAAAGAGACCCAGTACTTC. Drawing the rest from reference TRBV7-2 and TRBJ2-5, the complete variable domain is GAGVSQSPSNKVTEKGKDVELRCDPISGHTALYWYRQSLGQGLEFLIYFQGNSAPDKSGLPSDRFSAERTGGSVSTLTIQRTQQEDSAVYLCASSQRTSGAIKETQYFGPGTRLLVL.

The chain has TRBV7-2 and TRBJ1-1; maybe TRBD1 (6 bases). Looked up from germline, CDR1 is SGHTA and CDR2 is FQGNSA. Trimming removed 5 bases from V and 10 bases from J, with 20 bases in between. The CDR3 has 14 amino acids. The CDR3 is CASSPQTGHLSAFF. The CDR3 region has the DNA TGTGCCAGCAGCCCTCAAACGGGACACCTGTCAGCTTTCTTT.

This chain's CDR3 is CASRPTKSYEQYF. In DNA, the CDR3 is TGTGCCAGCAGACCGACAAAATCCTACGAGCAGTACTTC. The chain combines TRBV6-5 with TRBJ2-7, with no clear D. Germline V lookup: CDR1 MNHEY, CDR2 SVGAGI. This CDR3 is built from 13 residues. V was shortened by 6 bases and J by 1 base, with 10 bases between the two germline ends.

The V gene is TRBV7-3, the J gene TRBJ1-1; D is perhaps TRBD1 (5 bases). CDR3 size: 12 residues. Trimming cost V 5 bases and J 7 bases, with 11 bases left between them. Germline assignment: CDR1 SGHTA and CDR2 FQGTGA. Written as DNA, the CDR3 is TGTGCCAGCAGCCCGGCCGGGGGTGAAGCTTTCTTT. It translates to CASSPAGGEAFF.

This sequence joins TRBV4-3 and TRBJ2-7; 14 nucleotides align to TRBD2. V gave up 4 bases and J gave up 5 bases; unmatched junction bases: 7. CDR3 length: 16 amino acids. The germline V gene encodes CDR1 LGHNA and CDR2 YSLEER. CDR3 bases: TGCGCCAGCAGCCCGTGGACTAGCGGGGGGACCCACGAGCAGTACTTC. This gives the protein CASSPWTSGGTHEQYF.

V gene TRBV5-6 combines with J gene TRBJ1-3; 7 positions agree with TRBD1. Germline CDR1 reads SGHDT; CDR2 reads YYEEEE. CDR3 length: 15 residues. Losses at the gene ends were 4 bases for V and 0 bases for J; bases not matched to a gene: 4. CDR3 amino acids: CASSVGQTSGNTIYF. CDR3 sequence (DNA): TGTGCCAGCAGCGTGGGACAGACCTCTGGAAACACCATATATTTT.

V usage is TRBV9 and J usage is TRBJ2-3; D not certain. This CDR3 region has 12 residues. Deletions cut 4 bases from V and 2 bases from J, with 5 bases between. Germline V gene lookup returns CDR1 SGDLS and CDR2 YYNGEE. Here the CDR3 reads CASSIITDTQYF. The CDR3 nucleotides are TGTGCCAGCAGCATAATCACAGATACGCAGTATTTT.

The chain combines TRBV9 with TRBJ2-7; 14 bases are a match to TRBD2. Trimming cost V 4 bases and J 4 bases; bases outside gene matches: 4. CDR1 and CDR2 (germline): SGDLS, YYNGEE. The CDR3 length is 15 residues. CDR3 residues: CASSRWTSGRYEQYF. The CDR3 coding sequence is TGTGCCAGCAGCAGGTGGACTAGCGGGAGGTACGAGCAGTACTTC.

In DNA, the CDR3 is TGTGCCAGCAGCCTAAACAGGGGGTCAACCTACGAGCAGTACTTC. Translating it yields CASSLNRGSTYEQYF. This chain links TRBV14 with TRBJ2-7; TRBD1 matches 8 bases. The CDR3 is made up of 15 amino acids. J was trimmed by 2 bases and V by 4 bases; bases with no gene match: 7. Per the germline V gene, CDR1 is SGHDN and CDR2 is FVKESK. Based on the CDR3 plus reference TRBV14 and TRBJ2-7, the full variable domain is EAGVTQFPSHSVIEKGQTVTLRCDPISGHDNLYWYRRVMGKEIKFLLHFVKESKQDESGMPNNRFLAERTGGTYSTLKVQPAELEDSGVYFCASSLNRGSTYEQYFGPGTRLTVT.

This clone is labeled large. V is TRBV7-9 and J is TRBJ2-7, with D tentatively TRBD2 (5 bases). V was cut by 5 bases and J by 7 bases, with 15 bases left in between. The CDR3 spans 13 residues. CDR1 and CDR2 from the germline V gene are SEHNR and FQNEAQ (reference sequence). The CDR3 bases are TGTGCCAGCAGCGCCGGGAAAAAAGGGGAGCAGTACTTC. Protein: CASSAGKKGEQYF. Full variable domain (rest looked up from reference TRBV7-9 and TRBJ2-7): DTGVSQNPRHKITKRGQNVTFRCDPISEHNRLYWYRQTLGQGPEFLTYFQNEAQLEKSRLLSDRFSAERPKGSFSTLEIQRTEQGDSAMYLCASSAGKKGEQYFGPGTRLTVT.

V and J are TRBV29-1 and TRBJ2-7; the D gene is possibly TRBD2 (5 bases). The germline V gene encodes CDR1 SQVTM and CDR2 ANQGSEA. CDR3 size: 14 residues. The ends were cut back, 3 bases at V and 0 bases at J, with 12 bases in the middle. The CDR3 region has the DNA TGCAGCGTTGATGGTGGGAGTGGCTCCTACGAGCAGTACTTC. Protein product: CSVDGGSGSYEQYF.

The rearrangement uses TRBV11-2 and TRBJ2-7; 7 bases fit TRBD2. Germline CDR1 is SGHAT and CDR2 is FQNNGV. The CDR3 runs to 15 residues. The trim removed 0 bases at V and 6 bases at J, leaving 8 bases unmatched. This CDR3 reads CASSLETGGGLEQYF. The CDR3 region has the DNA TGTGCCAGCAGCTTAGAGACGGGCGGGGGTCTCGAGCAGTACTTC. The full variable domain, completed using reference TRBV11-2 and TRBJ2-7, is EAGVAQSPRYKIIEKRQSVAFWCNPISGHATLYWYQQILGQGPKLLIQFQNNGVVDDSQLPKDRFSAERLKGVDSTLKIQPAKLEDSAVYLCASSLETGGGLEQYFGPGTRLTVT.

The chain is built from TRBV7-2 and TRBJ2-7; 8 positions agree with TRBD2. Germline CDR1 is SGHTA and CDR2 is FQGNSA. V lost 3 bases and J lost 4; bases outside the gene matches: 20. This CDR3 is 19 amino acids long. CDR3 residues: CASSFFSLLPGLVEYEQYF. CDR3 bases: TGTGCCAGCAGCTTTTTCTCGCTTTTACCGGGACTAGTGGAGTACGAGCAGTACTTC.